The TCR beta chain under discussion was sequenced for a study of blood T cells in healthy people across ages. The germline V and J ends were trimmed by 3 bases and 5 bases, with 7 bases remaining between them. The CDR3 runs 12 residues. Through a sample-barcoded 5' primer and a J-beta primer mix, a second PCR was run for roughly 7 to 12 cycles. TCRdb fed the 5' RACE reads into MiXCR, producing one record per CDR3 protein. The sample includes around 1,700,000 distinct CDR3 sequences, over 25% of them seen just once. In its sample, this clonotype was seen many times. The chain couples TRBV12-3 or TRBV12-4 to TRBJ2-5; D call uncertain. This TCR was recovered from a woman aged 25 to 39 in good health. Sequenced material: blood. In DNA, the CDR3 is TGTGCCAGCAGTTTCACCCAGGAGACCCAGTACTTC. It translates to CASSFTQETQYF.